These 6 T cell receptor beta chains came from one sample sequenced in a study of blood T cell repertoires in COVID-19. The protocol was immunoSEQ multiplex PCR, while the TCRdb copy is restricted to in-frame clones and leaves out a portion. Of 150,000 to 200,000 clones in the sample, 90% were seen once. Sequenced sample: peripheral blood. These receptors were obtained from a middle-aged man with acute or convalescent COVID-19.

V and J are TRBV19 and TRBJ2-5; tentative D call: TRBD1 (5 bases). Germline-derived CDR1 and CDR2 are LNHDA and SQIVND (reference sequence). With 4 bases removed from V and 1 base from J, the gap between germline ends came to 16 bases. The CDR3 extends over 16 amino acids. The CDR3 sequence: CASSNGIRAPQETQYF. Written as DNA, the CDR3 is TGTGCCAGTAGTAATGGGATCAGGGCGCCCCAAGAGACCCAGTACTTC.

The table lists this clone with a count of one. This rearrangement joins TRBV7-9 to TRBJ1-6; TRBD1 agrees at 10 bases. Per germline, CDR1 SEHNR and CDR2 FQNEAQ (reference sequence). The CDR3 extends over 14 amino acids. Trimming cost V 4 bases and J 9 bases; bases outside gene matches: 3. The CDR3 bases are TGTGCCAGCAGCTCGTGGGACAGGGGTTCACCCCTCCACTTT. It specifies CASSSWDRGSPLHF.

This CDR3 reads CASSSRQGSYNSPLHF. CDR3 DNA sequence: TGTGCCAGCAGTTCCCGACAGGGCTCCTATAATTCACCCCTCCACTTT. J is TRBJ1-6 and V is TRBV27; TRBD1 aligns across 7 bases. The CDR3 runs 16 residues. Germline loops: CDR1 MNHEY, CDR2 SMNVEV (reference sequence). V lost 4 bases and J lost 0; bases outside the gene matches: 3.

This rearrangement joins TRBV27 to TRBJ2-7; 10 bases line up with TRBD1. Germline CDR1 reads MNHEY; CDR2 reads SMNVEV (reference sequence). This CDR3 comprises 17 residues. The V segment lost 8 bases and the J segment 1 base; nucleotides outside the gene matches: 14. The CDR3: CASQTLTGGMRSYEQYF. CDR3 nucleotide sequence: TGTGCCAGCCAGACCTTGACAGGGGGCATGAGGTCCTACGAGCAGTACTTC.

The CDR3, as DNA: TGTGCCAGCAGCCCCCGGGGGGCCACTGAAGCTTTCTTT. It encodes CASSPRGATEAFF. This rearrangement joins TRBV4-2 to TRBJ1-1, with D perhaps matching TRBD1 (6 bases). The CDR3 sequence is 13 residues long. V was shortened by 4 bases and J by 4 bases, with 10 bases between the two germline ends. The V gene's germline CDR1 is LGHNA and CDR2 YNFKEQ.

The genes are TRBV4-1 and TRBJ2-7, with TRBD1 identical over 8 bases. This CDR3 is 17 amino acids long. Per germline, CDR1 MGHRA and CDR2 YSYEKL. V lost 1 base and J lost 0; bases outside the gene matches: 8. The CDR3 here is CASSQGPGGSSSYEQYF. Written as DNA, the CDR3 is TGCGCCAGCAGCCAAGGCCCAGGGGGCAGTAGCTCCTACGAGCAGTACTTC.